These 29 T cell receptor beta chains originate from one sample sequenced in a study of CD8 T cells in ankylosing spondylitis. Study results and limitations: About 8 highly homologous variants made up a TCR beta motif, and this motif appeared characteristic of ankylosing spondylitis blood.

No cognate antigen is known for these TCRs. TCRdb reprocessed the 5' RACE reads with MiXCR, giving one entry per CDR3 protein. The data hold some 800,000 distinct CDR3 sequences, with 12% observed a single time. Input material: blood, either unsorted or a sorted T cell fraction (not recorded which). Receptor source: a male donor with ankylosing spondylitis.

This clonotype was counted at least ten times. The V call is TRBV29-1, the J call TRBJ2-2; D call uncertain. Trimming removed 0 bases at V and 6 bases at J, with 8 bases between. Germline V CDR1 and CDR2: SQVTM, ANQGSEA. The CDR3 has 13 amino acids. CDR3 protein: CSVEDPAPGELFF. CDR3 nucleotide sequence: TGCAGCGTTGAAGATCCAGCCCCCGGGGAGCTGTTTTTT.

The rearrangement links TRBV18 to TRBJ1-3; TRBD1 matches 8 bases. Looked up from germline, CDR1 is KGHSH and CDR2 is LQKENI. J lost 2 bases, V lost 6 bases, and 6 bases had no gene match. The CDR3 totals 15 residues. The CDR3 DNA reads TGTGCCAGCTCGCGGGGACAGGTCGCTGGAAACACCATATATTTT. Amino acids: CASSRGQVAGNTIYF.

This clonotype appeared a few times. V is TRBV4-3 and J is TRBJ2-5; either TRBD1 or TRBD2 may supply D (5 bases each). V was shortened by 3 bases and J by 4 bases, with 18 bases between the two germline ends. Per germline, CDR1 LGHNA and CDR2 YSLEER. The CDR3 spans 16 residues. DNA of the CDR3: TGCGCCAGCAGCCAGGACCGTGGGGGTTGGGGAGAGACCCAGTACTTC. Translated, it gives CASSQDRGGWGETQYF.

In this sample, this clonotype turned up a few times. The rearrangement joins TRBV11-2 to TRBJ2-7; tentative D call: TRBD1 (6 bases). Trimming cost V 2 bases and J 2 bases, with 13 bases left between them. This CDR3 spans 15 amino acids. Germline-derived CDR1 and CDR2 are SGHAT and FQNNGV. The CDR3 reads CASSLRRTATYEQYF. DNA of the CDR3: TGTGCCAGCAGCTTAAGGAGGACAGCAACCTACGAGCAGTACTTC.

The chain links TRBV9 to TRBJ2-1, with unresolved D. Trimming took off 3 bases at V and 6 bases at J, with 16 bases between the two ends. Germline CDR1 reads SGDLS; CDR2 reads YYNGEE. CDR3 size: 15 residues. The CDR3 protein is CASSEGPSDPNEQFF. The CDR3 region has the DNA TGTGCCAGCAGCGAGGGCCCCAGTGATCCCAATGAGCAGTTCTTC. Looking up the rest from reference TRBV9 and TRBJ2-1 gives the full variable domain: DSGVTQTPKHLITATGQRVTLRCSPRSGDLSVYWYQQSLDQGLQFLIQYYNGEERAKGNILERFSAQQFPDLHSELNLSSLELGDSALYFCASSEGPSDPNEQFFGPGTRLTVL.

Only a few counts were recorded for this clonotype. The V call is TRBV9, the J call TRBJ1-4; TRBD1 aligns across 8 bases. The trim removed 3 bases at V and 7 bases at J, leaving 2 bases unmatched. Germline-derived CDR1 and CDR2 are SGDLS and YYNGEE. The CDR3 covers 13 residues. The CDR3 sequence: CASSGTGGEKLFF. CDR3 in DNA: TGTGCCAGCAGCGGCACAGGGGGTGAAAAACTGTTTTTT.

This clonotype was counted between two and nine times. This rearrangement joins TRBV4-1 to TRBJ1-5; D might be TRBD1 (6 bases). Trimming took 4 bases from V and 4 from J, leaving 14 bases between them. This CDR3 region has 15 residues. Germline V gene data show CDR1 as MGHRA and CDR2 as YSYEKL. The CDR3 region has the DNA TGCGCCAGCAGCCGAAACAGGGACGGTAATCAGCCCCAGCATTTT. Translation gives CASSRNRDGNQPQHF.

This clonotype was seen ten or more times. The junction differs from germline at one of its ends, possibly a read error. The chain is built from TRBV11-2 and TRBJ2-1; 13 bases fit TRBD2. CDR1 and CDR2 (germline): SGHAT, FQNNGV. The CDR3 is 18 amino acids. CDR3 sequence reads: CASSPTSGRASSSNEQFF. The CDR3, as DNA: TGTGCCAGCAGCCCTACTAGCGGGAGGGCCTCATCCTCCAATGAGCAGTTCTTC.

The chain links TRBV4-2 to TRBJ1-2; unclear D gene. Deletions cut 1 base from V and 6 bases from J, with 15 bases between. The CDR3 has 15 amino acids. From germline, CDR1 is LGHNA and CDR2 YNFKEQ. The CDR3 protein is CASSQVAGLKDGYTF. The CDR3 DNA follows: TGTGCCAGCAGCCAAGTGGCGGGTTTAAAGGATGGCTACACCTTC.

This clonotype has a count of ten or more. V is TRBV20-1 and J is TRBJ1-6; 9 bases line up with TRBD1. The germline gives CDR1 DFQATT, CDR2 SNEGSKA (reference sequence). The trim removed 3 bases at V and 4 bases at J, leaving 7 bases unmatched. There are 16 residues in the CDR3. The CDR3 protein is CSASPIGQGYNSPLHF. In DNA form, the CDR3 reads TGCAGTGCTAGCCCCATAGGACAGGGGTATAATTCACCCCTCCACTTT.

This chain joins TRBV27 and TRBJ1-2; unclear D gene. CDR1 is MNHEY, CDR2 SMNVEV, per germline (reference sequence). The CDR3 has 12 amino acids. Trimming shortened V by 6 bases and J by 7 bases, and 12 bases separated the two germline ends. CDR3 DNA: TGTGCCAGCAGGAGGACGGTCGGTGGCTACACCTTC. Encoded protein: CASRRTVGGYTF.

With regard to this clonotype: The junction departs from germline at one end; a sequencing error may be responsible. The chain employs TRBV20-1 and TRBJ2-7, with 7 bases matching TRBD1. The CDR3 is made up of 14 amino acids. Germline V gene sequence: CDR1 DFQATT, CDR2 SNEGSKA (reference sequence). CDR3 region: CSAMDPTGSYERYF. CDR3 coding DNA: TGCAGTGCTATGGATCCGACAGGGTCCTACGAGCGGTACTTC.

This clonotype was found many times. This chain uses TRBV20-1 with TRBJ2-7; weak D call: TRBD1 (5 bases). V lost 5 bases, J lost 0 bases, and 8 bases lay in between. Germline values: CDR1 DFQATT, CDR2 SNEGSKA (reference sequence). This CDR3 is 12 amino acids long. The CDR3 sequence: CSAPDSSYEQYF. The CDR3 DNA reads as TGCAGTGCTCCCGACAGCTCCTACGAGCAGTACTTC.

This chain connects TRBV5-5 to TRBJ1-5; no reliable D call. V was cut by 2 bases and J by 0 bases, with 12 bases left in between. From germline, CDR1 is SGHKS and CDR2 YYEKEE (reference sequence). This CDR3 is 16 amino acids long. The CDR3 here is CASSFGAPRSNQPQHF. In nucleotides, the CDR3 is TGTGCCAGCAGCTTCGGAGCTCCCCGTAGCAATCAGCCCCAGCATTTT.

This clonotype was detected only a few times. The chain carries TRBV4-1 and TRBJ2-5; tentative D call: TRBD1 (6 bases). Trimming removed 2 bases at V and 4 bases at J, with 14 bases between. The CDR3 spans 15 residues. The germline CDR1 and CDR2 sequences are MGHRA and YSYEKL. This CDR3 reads CASSQNRDTSETQYF. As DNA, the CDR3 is TGCGCCAGCAGCCAAAACCGGGACACGTCAGAGACCCAGTACTTC.

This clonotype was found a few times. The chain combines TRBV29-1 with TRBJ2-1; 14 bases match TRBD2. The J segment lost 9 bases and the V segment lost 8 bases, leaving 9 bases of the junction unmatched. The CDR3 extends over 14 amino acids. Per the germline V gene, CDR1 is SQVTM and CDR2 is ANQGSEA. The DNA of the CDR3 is TGCAGCCCTGAGGGACTAGCGGGAGTTATTGAGCAGTTCTTC. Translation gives CSPEGLAGVIEQFF.

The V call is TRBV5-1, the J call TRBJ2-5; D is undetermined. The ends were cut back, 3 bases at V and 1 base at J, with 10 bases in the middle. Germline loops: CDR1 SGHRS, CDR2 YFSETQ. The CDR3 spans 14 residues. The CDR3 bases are TGCGCCAGCAGCTATCAGGTGCCCCAAGAGACCCAGTACTTC. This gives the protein CASSYQVPQETQYF.

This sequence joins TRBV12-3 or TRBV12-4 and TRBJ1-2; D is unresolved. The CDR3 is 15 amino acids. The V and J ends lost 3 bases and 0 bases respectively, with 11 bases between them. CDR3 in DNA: TGTGCCAGCAGTTTTTTCCAAAGGGCTAACTATGGCTACACCTTC. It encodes CASSFFQRANYGYTF.

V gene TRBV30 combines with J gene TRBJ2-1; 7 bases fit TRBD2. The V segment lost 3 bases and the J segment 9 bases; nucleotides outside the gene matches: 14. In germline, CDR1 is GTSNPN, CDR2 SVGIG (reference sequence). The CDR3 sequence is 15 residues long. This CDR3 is CAWRGRGGRFGEQFF. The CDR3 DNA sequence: TGTGCCTGGAGGGGCCGGGGCGGGAGATTCGGTGAGCAGTTCTTC.

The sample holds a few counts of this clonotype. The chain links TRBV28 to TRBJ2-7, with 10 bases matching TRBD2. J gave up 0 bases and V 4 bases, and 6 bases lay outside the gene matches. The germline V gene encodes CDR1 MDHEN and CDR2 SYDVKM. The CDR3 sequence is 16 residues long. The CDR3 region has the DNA TGTGCCAGCAGTTCCATCACTAGCGGGGTCTCCTACGAGCAGTACTTC. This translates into CASSSITSGVSYEQYF. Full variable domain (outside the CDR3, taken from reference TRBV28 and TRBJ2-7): DVKVTQSSRYLVKRTGEKVFLECVQDMDHENMFWYRQDPGLGLRLIYFSYDVKMKEKGDIPEGYSVSREKKERFSLILESASTNQTSMYLCASSSITSGVSYEQYFGPGTRLTVT.

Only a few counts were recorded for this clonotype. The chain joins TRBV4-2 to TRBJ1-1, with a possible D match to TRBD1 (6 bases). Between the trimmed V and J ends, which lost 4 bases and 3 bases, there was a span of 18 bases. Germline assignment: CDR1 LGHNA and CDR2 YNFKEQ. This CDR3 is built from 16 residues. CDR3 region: CASSLRRGGDDTEAFF. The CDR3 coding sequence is TGTGCCAGCAGCCTAAGAAGAGGGGGAGACGACACTGAAGCTTTCTTT.

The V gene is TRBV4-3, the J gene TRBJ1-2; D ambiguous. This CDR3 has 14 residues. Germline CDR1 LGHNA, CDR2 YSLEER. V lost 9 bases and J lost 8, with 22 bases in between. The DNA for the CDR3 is TGCGCCAGTAACCTACGCCCAGGAGGAGGAGGCTACACCTTC. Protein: CASNLRPGGGGYTF.

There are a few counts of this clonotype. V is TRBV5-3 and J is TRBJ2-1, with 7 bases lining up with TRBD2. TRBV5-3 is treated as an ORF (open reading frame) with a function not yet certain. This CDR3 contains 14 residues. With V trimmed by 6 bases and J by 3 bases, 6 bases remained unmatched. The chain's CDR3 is CARNPAGNYNEQFF. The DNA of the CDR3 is TGTGCCAGAAACCCAGCGGGGAACTACAATGAGCAGTTCTTC.

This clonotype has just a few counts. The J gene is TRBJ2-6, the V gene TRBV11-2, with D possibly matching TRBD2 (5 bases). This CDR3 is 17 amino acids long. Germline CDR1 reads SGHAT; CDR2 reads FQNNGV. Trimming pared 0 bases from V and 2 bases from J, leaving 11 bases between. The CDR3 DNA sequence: TGTGCCAGCAGCTTAGAAATCGGGGTGGCTGGGGCCAACGTCCTGACTTTC. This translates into CASSLEIGVAGANVLTF.

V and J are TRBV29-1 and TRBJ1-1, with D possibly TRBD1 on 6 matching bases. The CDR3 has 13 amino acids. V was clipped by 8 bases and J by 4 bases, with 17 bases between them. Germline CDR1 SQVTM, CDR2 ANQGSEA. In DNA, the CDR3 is TGCAGCATGGTCCGCGGGGGGCTCACTGAAGCTTTCTTT. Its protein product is CSMVRGGLTEAFF. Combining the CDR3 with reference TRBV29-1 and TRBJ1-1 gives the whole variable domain SAVISQKPSRDICQRGTSLTIQCQVDSQVTMMFWYRQQPGQSLTLIATANQGSEATYESGFVIDKFPISRPNLTFSTLTVSNMSPEDSSIYLCSMVRGGLTEAFFGQGTRLTVV.

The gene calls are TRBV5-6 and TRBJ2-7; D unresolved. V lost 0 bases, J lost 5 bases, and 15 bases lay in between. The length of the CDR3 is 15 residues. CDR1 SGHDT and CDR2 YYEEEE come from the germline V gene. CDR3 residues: CASSLVGRSSHEQYF. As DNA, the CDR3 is TGTGCCAGCAGCTTGGTCGGCAGGTCAAGCCACGAGCAGTACTTC.

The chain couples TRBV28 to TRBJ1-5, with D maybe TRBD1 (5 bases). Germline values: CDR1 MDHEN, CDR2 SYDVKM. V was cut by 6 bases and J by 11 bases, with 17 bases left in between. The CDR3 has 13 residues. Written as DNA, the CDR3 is TGTGCCAGCAGCCCGGGCTGGGAGGGGTCCCAGCATTTT. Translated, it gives CASSPGWEGSQHF.

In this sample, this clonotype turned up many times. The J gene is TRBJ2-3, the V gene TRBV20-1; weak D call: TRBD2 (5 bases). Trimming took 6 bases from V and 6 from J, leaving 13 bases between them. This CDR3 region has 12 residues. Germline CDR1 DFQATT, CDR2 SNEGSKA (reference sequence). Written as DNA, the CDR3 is TGCAGTGCAGAAACTAGATCTGATACGCAGTATTTT. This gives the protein CSAETRSDTQYF.

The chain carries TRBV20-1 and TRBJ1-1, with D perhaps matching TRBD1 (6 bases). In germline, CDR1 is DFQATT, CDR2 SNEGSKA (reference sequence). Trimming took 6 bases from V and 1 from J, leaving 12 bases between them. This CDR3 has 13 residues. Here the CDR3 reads CSAPWGANTEAFF. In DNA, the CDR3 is TGCAGTGCCCCCTGGGGGGCGAACACTGAAGCTTTCTTT.